What follows are 18 T cell receptor beta chains derived from one specimen sequenced in a study of vaccination and CD4 T cells after COVID-19. Treatment described: 10-day PBMC culture with coronavirus spike peptide pools or control peptides (ViraFEST assay). Those CD4+ T cells from the unexposed donor predate the COVID-19 pandemic (2011-2018). No antigen has been identified for these receptors. An Oncomine TCR Beta short-read assay was used to sequence the DNA from cultured CD4+ T cells. Each CDR3 protein is one row after TCRdb ran MiXCR on the PCR reads. Found here are thousands of distinct CDR3 sequences, 50% of them singletons; the top ten hold roughly 35%. The specimen sequenced was CD4+ T cells from blood, cultured in vitro. The receptors here all came from a human donor in good health.

V is TRBV6-1 and J is TRBJ2-2; D is uncertain. The V gene lost 3 bases and the J gene lost 0 bases, with 17 bases spanning the gap. The CDR3 has 18 amino acids. CDR1 and CDR2 from the germline V gene are MNHNS and SASEGT. The CDR3 region is CASSDQPSSWANTGELFF. Written as DNA, the CDR3 is TGTGCCAGCAGTGATCAACCTTCCTCCTGGGCGAACACCGGGGAGCTGTTTTTT.

This clonotype was seen a handful of times. The genes are TRBV6-1 and TRBJ1-6; D gene ambiguous. Looked up from germline, CDR1 is MNHNS and CDR2 is SASEGT. The V end lost 2 bases, the J end lost 2 bases, and 16 bases lay between the germline ends. This CDR3 is 18 amino acids long. CDR3 region: CASSEYSPGSPYNSPLHF. The CDR3 bases are TGTGCCAGCAGTGAATATAGCCCTGGGTCACCCTATAATTCACCCCTCCACTTT.

This chain joins TRBV20-1 and TRBJ2-6; no firm D call. The CDR3 sequence is 14 residues long. Trimming took 5 bases from V and 2 from J, leaving 10 bases between them. Germline V lookup: CDR1 DFQATT, CDR2 SNEGSKA (reference sequence). The CDR3 DNA reads as TGCAGTGCTTGGGCGGTCACTGGGGCCAACGTCCTGACTTTC. This gives the protein CSAWAVTGANVLTF.

The rearrangement links TRBV20-1 to TRBJ1-5, with D perhaps TRBD1 (6 bases). This CDR3 contains 17 residues. Trimming took off 3 bases at V and 0 bases at J, with 18 bases between the two ends. Germline V gives CDR1 DFQATT, CDR2 SNEGSKA (reference sequence). The CDR3 DNA is TGCAGTGCTAGCGGCACATGGCAGGGGTATAGCAATCAGCCCCAGCATTTT. This sequence encodes CSASGTWQGYSNQPQHF.

V and J are TRBV30 and TRBJ1-2, with D possibly TRBD1 on 5 matching bases. Trimming left V 2 bases short and J 2 bases short, with 9 bases between. Germline V gene sequence: CDR1 GTSNPN, CDR2 SVGIG (reference sequence). The CDR3 sequence is 13 residues long. The CDR3 DNA sequence: TGTGCCTGGAGTAGGGACTCCAACTATGGCTACACCTTC. Its protein is CAWSRDSNYGYTF.

The rearrangement uses TRBV20-1 and TRBJ2-1, with 9 bases matching TRBD2. Germline CDR1 and CDR2: DFQATT and SNEGSKA (reference sequence). With V trimmed by 5 bases and J by 2 bases, 7 bases remained unmatched. The CDR3 is 15 residues long. CDR3 protein: CSAGWASGAYNEQFF. The CDR3 nucleotides are TGCAGTGCTGGGTGGGCTAGCGGGGCCTACAATGAGCAGTTCTTC.

The rearrangement joins TRBV21-1 to TRBJ1-5; the tabulated D call, TRBD1, remains unverified against the DNA. TRBV21-1 corresponds to a pseudogene. The CDR3 is made up of 15 amino acids. The CDR3 reads CASTPDGGANQPQHF. CDR3 coding DNA: TGTGCCAGCACCCCGGACGGCGGGGCTAATCAGCCCCAGCATTTT.

The chain uses TRBV2 and TRBJ1-2, with D hard to call. V was trimmed by 7 bases and J by 5 bases, leaving 8 bases between them. CDR3 length: 11 amino acids. Germline-derived CDR1 and CDR2 are SNHLY and FYNNEI. This chain's CDR3 is CASTPTYGYTF. The CDR3 DNA reads TGTGCCAGCACTCCCACGTATGGCTACACCTTC.

Here the CDR3 DNA reads TGTGCCAGCAGCTTAGGATCCGAGCAGTACTTC. This codes for CASSLGSEQYF. The V and J genes are TRBV11-3 and TRBJ2-7; no reliable D call. The V gene's germline CDR1 is SGHNT and CDR2 YENEEA. V lost 1 base and J 6 bases, leaving 4 bases between the germline ends. CDR3 length equals 11 residues.

The chain recombines TRBV23-1 with TRBJ1-6; D ambiguous. TRBV23-1 is an ORF, and what it does is uncertain. Trimming took 7 bases from V and 13 from J, leaving 11 bases between them. The CDR3 runs 11 residues. CDR3: CASTEGGPLHF. CDR3 nucleotide sequence: TGCGCCAGCACCGAAGGAGGGCCCCTCCACTTT.

This sequence joins TRBV7-2 and TRBJ2-3; no reliable D call. V lost 4 bases and J 5 bases, leaving 16 bases between the germline ends. There are 15 residues in the CDR3. The germline CDR1 and CDR2 sequences are SGHTA and FQGNSA. The CDR3 loop is CASSSRVISKDTQYF. The CDR3 nucleotides are TGTGCCAGCAGCTCCCGGGTCATCTCAAAAGATACGCAGTATTTT.

The chain links TRBV7-2 to TRBJ1-5, with a weak D call TRBD1 (5 bases). The germline gives CDR1 SGHTA, CDR2 FQGNSA. Trimming removed 5 bases from V and 8 bases from J, with 13 bases in between. The CDR3 sequence is 13 residues long. CDR3 in DNA: TGTGCCAGCAGCGAGCCAGGGAGGAAGCCCCAGCATTTT. Its protein is CASSEPGRKPQHF.

V and J are TRBV6-5 and TRBJ1-2; a possible D gene is TRBD1 (6 bases). This CDR3 comprises 16 residues. V lost 2 bases and J lost 0, with 13 bases in between. From germline, CDR1 is MNHEY and CDR2 SVGAGI. The CDR3 is CASSYGGDIPNYGYTF. The CDR3 DNA reads TGTGCCAGCAGTTACGGAGGGGACATACCTAACTATGGCTACACCTTC.

The gene calls are TRBV5-6 and TRBJ1-6; D gene unclear. V lost 2 bases, J lost 7 bases, and 13 bases lay in between. Germline V gene sequence: CDR1 SGHDT, CDR2 YYEEEE. The CDR3 has 15 amino acids. For the CDR3, the DNA is TGTGCCAGCAGCTTCGGACCAATACCCAATTCACCCCTCCACTTT. Amino acid sequence: CASSFGPIPNSPLHF.

This clonotype was seen more than once but under ten times. The rearrangement uses TRBV2 and TRBJ1-5; TRBD1 agrees at 9 bases. The V and J ends lost 3 bases and 4 bases, in that order; junction bases with no gene match: 4. The V gene's germline CDR1 is SNHLY and CDR2 FYNNEI. The CDR3 spans 15 residues. DNA for the CDR3: TGTGCCAGCAGTGAGACAGGGGGGAGAAATCAGCCCCAGCATTTT. Its protein is CASSETGGRNQPQHF.

The chain carries TRBV6-1 and TRBJ1-5; no firm D call. CDR3 length: 13 amino acids. Looked up from germline, CDR1 is MNHNS and CDR2 is SASEGT. Trimming took off 6 bases at V and 7 bases at J, with 13 bases between the two ends. CDR3 nucleotides: TGTGCCAGCAGCCGAGATCCGAGACAGCCCCAGCATTTT. Translated: CASSRDPRQPQHF.

This clonotype was recorded a few times. This chain joins TRBV20-1 and TRBJ2-7; 7 bases line up with TRBD2. V gave up 1 base and J gave up 6 bases; unmatched junction bases: 9. Germline-derived CDR1 and CDR2 are DFQATT and SNEGSKA (reference sequence). The CDR3 has 14 amino acids. The CDR3 sequence is CSARGGLPLPEQYF. Written as DNA, the CDR3 is TGCAGTGCTAGAGGGGGACTACCCCTGCCCGAGCAGTACTTC.

This chain connects TRBV20-1 to TRBJ1-1; D is ambiguous. The ends were cut back, 4 bases at V and 1 base at J, with 7 bases in the middle. This CDR3 has 12 residues. CDR1 and CDR2 from the germline V gene are DFQATT and SNEGSKA (reference sequence). CDR3 DNA sequence: TGCAGTGCTACACAACCGAACACTGAAGCTTTCTTT. Translation: CSATQPNTEAFF.